This T cell receptor beta chain derives from a study of T cell changes during pregnancy in multiple sclerosis. TCRdb's table, derived via immunoSEQ multiplex PCR, lists solely in-frame clones and lacks some. The sample gives about 100,000 clones, about 92% of which show up once; approximately 2% is in the top ten. The V end was cut by 5 bases, the J end by 5 bases, with 11 bases between. The CDR3 has 13 amino acids. Germline lookup yields CDR1 MNHNY and CDR2 SVGAGI (reference sequence). Sequencing was performed on peripheral blood, taken after pregnancy. The chain employs TRBV6-6 and TRBJ2-3; maybe TRBD1 (5 bases). This clonotype was sampled from a female donor with multiple sclerosis, enrolled in a pregnancy study. The CDR3 spells CASSGDSEDTQYF. The CDR3 coding sequence is TGTGCCAGCAGTGGCGACAGCGAAGATACGCAGTATTTT.